This TCR beta chain was retrieved from a study of regulatory T cells in long-lasting Graves disease. To make TCR beta libraries, researchers used iRepertoire HTBI primers and Arm-PCR of CDR3 regions. TCRdb re-analysed the multiplex PCR reads in MiXCR, keeping a single row per CDR3 protein. Found here are hundreds of thousands of distinct CDR3 sequences, approximately 15% of them singletons; the top ten hold about 17%. V lost 1 base to trimming and J lost 6 bases, with 13 bases between them. There are 15 residues in the CDR3. This clonotype was counted ten times or more. Its antigen remains unidentified. The time point here: newly diagnosed GD, antithyroid drugs for less than 3 months. There was RNA extracted from PBMCs, and the TCR library was made from it. General observations from the study: Whereas new patients shared 950 to 1,000 public clonotypes, persistent patients shared more, at approximately 2,500.

These data are also associated with another study on T cells in Graves' hyperthyroidism and ophthalmopathy.

This chain joins TRBV12-3 or TRBV12-4 and TRBJ2-1; D is unresolved. Sequences were derived from peripheral blood mononuclear cells (PBMCs), sampled at new diagnosis, from a patient treated with antithyroid drugs. The TCR was taken from a woman aged 30 to 39 with Graves disease. This CDR3 is CASSLVVGRVNEQFF. The CDR3 nucleotides read TGTGCCAGCAGTTTAGTCGTTGGTAGGGTCAATGAGCAGTTCTTC.